The 11 T cell receptor beta chains listed next were all sequenced from one sample in a study of radiation and T cells in renal cell carcinoma. Here immunoSEQ multiplex PCR was the method, and the copy in TCRdb shows in-frame clones only, minus some. The profile shows 95,000 to 150,000 clones, 81% of them singletons. As for time point: blood 2 weeks post-SBRT. Treatment of the sample: 15 Gy SBRT to primary tumor, nephrectomy 4 weeks later. The specimen was blood, collected from a patient whose treatment included radiotherapy and nephrectomy. These receptors originate from a man aged 50-59 years with renal cell carcinoma.

The gene calls are TRBV5-4 and TRBJ2-7, with D tentatively TRBD1 or TRBD2 (5 bases each). The CDR3 extends over 15 amino acids. Trimming took off 4 bases at V and 2 bases at J, with 16 bases between the two ends. Germline CDR1 is SGHNT and CDR2 is YYREEE (reference sequence). The CDR3 DNA is TGTGCCAGCAGCCAAAGACGGGACGGAGCCTACGAGCAGTACTTC. Its protein product is CASSQRRDGAYEQYF.

The chain has TRBV6-5 and TRBJ1-2, with a weak D call TRBD1 (5 bases). Germline loops: CDR1 MNHEY, CDR2 SVGAGI. The CDR3 runs to 14 residues. With 6 bases removed from V and 8 bases from J, the gap between germline ends came to 19 bases. CDR3 protein: CASRTIGTTGGYTF. The CDR3 region has the DNA TGTGCCAGCAGGACGATAGGGACGACGGGGGGCTACACCTTC.

The chain links TRBV2 to TRBJ2-3; D is undetermined. Deletions cut 4 bases from V and 3 bases from J, with 11 bases between. This CDR3 is built from 14 residues. Per the germline V gene, CDR1 is SNHLY and CDR2 is FYNNEI. CDR3: CASSAVAITDTQYF. CDR3 bases: TGTGCCAGCAGTGCGGTGGCTATTACAGATACGCAGTATTTT.

The chain uses TRBV6-1 and TRBJ2-5, with 8 bases identical to TRBD1. V lost 4 bases and J lost 1; bases outside the gene matches: 5. This CDR3 contains 15 residues. The germline V gene has CDR1 MNHNS and CDR2 SASEGT. The CDR3 here is CASSGIQGAQETQYF. The CDR3 region has the DNA TGTGCCAGCAGTGGTATTCAGGGGGCCCAAGAGACCCAGTACTTC.

The J gene is TRBJ2-5, the V gene TRBV5-1; D possibly corresponds to TRBD1 (6 bases). The CDR3 totals 14 residues. Trimming cost V 0 bases and J 4 bases, with 10 bases left between them. Germline loops: CDR1 SGHRS, CDR2 YFSETQ. The CDR3 region has the DNA TGCGCCAGCAGCTTGGTAATGGGGGCAGAGACCCAGTACTTC. This sequence encodes CASSLVMGAETQYF.

This chain connects TRBV5-4 to TRBJ2-1; D is undetermined. V dropped 3 bases and J dropped 7 bases, with 17 bases sitting between them. The CDR3 totals 15 residues. Germline V CDR1 and CDR2: SGHNT, YYREEE (reference sequence). The DNA for the CDR3 is TGTGCCAGCAGCTCCCCGAGGAGCCTCGGGAATGAGCAGTTCTTC. This gives the protein CASSSPRSLGNEQFF.

The V gene is TRBV19, the J gene TRBJ1-5; 9 positions agree with TRBD1. CDR3 length: 14 amino acids. V shed 3 bases and J 6 bases; nucleotides not matched to a gene: 3. Germline lookup yields CDR1 LNHDA and CDR2 SQIVND (reference sequence). CDR3 loop: CASSILDRGQPQHF. CDR3 sequence (DNA): TGTGCCAGTAGTATCTTGGACAGGGGTCAGCCCCAGCATTTT.

V usage is TRBV18 and J usage is TRBJ2-7; 7 nucleotides match TRBD2. Germline lookup yields CDR1 KGHSH and CDR2 LQKENI. Unmatched junction bases numbered 8, after V lost 4 bases and J lost 5 bases. The CDR3 is 14 residues long. The CDR3 DNA sequence: TGTGCCAGCTCACAACTAGCGTACTTCCACGAGCAGTACTTC. It is translated as CASSQLAYFHEQYF.

This chain connects TRBV19 to TRBJ2-2, with TRBD1 identical over 12 bases. Germline CDR1 reads LNHDA; CDR2 reads SQIVND (reference sequence). This CDR3 has 16 amino acids. V gave up 6 bases and J gave up 7 bases; unmatched junction bases: 9. CDR3 sequence reads: CASSHQGQGAVGELFF. Written as DNA, the CDR3 is TGTGCCAGTAGCCATCAGGGACAGGGGGCAGTCGGGGAGCTGTTTTTT. Full variable domain (outside the CDR3, taken from reference TRBV19 and TRBJ2-2): DGGITQSPKYLFRKEGQNVTLSCEQNLNHDAMYWYRQDPGQGLRLIYYSQIVNDFQKGDIAEGYSVSREKKESFPLTVTSAQKNPTAFYLCASSHQGQGAVGELFFGEGSRLTVL.

The V gene is TRBV28, the J gene TRBJ2-7, with D possibly being TRBD2 (5 bases). Trimming removed 6 bases from V and 8 bases from J, with 20 bases in between. Per germline, CDR1 MDHEN and CDR2 SYDVKM. This CDR3 region has 14 residues. CDR3 residues: CASRTRTRSVQQYF. The CDR3 nucleotides read TGTGCCAGCAGAACTAGGACTCGCTCTGTACAGCAGTACTTC.

The chain joins TRBV5-1 to TRBJ1-4, with a possible D match to TRBD1 (6 bases). CDR3 length: 15 amino acids. Trimming shortened V by 2 bases and J by 6 bases, and 14 bases separated the two germline ends. Germline V lookup: CDR1 SGHRS, CDR2 YFSETQ. CDR3 protein: CASSLQGGIYEKLFF. The CDR3 DNA follows: TGCGCCAGCAGCTTACAGGGAGGTATCTATGAAAAACTGTTTTTT.